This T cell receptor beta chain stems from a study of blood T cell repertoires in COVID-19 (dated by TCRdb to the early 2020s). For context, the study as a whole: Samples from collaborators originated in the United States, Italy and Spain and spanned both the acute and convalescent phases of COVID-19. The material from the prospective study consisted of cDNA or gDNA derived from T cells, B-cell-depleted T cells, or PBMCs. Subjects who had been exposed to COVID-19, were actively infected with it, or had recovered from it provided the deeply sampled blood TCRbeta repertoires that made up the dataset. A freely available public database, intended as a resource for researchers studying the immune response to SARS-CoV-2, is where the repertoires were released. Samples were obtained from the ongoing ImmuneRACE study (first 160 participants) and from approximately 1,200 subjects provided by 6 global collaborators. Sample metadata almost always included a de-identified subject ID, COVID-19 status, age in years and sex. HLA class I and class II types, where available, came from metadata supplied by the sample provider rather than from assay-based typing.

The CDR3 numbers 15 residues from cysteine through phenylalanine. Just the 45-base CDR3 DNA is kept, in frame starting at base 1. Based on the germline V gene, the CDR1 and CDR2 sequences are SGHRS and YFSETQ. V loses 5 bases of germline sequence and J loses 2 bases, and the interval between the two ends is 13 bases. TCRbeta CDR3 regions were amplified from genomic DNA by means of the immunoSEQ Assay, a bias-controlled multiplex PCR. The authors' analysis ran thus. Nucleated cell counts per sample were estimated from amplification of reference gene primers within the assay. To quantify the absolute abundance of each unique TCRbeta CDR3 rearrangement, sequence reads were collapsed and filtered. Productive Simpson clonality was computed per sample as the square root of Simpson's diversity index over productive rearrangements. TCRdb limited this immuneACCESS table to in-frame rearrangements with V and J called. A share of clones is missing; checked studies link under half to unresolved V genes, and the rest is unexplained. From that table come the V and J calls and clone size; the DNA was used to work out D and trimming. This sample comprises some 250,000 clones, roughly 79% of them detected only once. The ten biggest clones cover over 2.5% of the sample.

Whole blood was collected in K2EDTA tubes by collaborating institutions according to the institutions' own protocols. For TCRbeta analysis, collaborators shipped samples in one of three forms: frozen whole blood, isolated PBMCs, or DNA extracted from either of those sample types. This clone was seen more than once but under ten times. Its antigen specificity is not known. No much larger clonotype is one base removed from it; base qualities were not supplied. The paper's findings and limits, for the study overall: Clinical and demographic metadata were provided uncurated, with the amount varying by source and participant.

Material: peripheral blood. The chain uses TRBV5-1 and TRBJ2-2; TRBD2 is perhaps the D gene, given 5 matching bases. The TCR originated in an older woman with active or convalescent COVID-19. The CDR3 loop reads CASRPPGLNTGELFF. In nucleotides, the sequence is TGCGCCAGCAGGCCTCCCGGACTCAACACCGGGGAGCTGTTTTTT. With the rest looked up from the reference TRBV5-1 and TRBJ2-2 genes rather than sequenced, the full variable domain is KAGVTQTPRYLIKTRGQQVTLSCSPISGHRSVSWYQQTPGQGLQFLFEYFSETQRNKGNFPGRFSGRQFSNSRSEMNVSTLELGDSALYLCASRPPGLNTGELFFGEGSRLTVL.